These 28 T cell receptor beta chains came from one sample sequenced in a study of cytomegalovirus exposure and HLA in healthy donors. Assay: immunoSEQ multiplex PCR; the TCRdb copy retains only in-frame clones and omits some. The sample yields around 110,000 clones, 88% seen once. The sequencing input was PBMCs. The receptors stem from a woman aged 18-29 years in good health and CMV-seropositive.

The chain combines TRBV18 with TRBJ1-6; TRBD1 is a possible D gene (6 bases). Germline assignment: CDR1 KGHSH and CDR2 LQKENI. V was trimmed by 2 bases and J by 10 bases, leaving 15 bases between them. CDR3 size: 15 residues. The CDR3 here is CASSPRGRGNSPLHF. As DNA, the CDR3 is TGTGCCAGCTCACCAAGGGGCAGGGGAAACTCACCCCTCCACTTT.

Comment on this clone: The identical CDR3 is also encoded by other nucleotide sequences in the sample. The gene calls are TRBV7-2 and TRBJ2-3, with D possibly matching TRBD2 (6 bases). The CDR3 is 13 amino acids. Between the trimmed V and J ends, which lost 6 bases and 3 bases, there was a span of 10 bases. Per germline, CDR1 SGHTA and CDR2 FQGNSA. CDR3 nucleotides: TGTGCCAGCAGTCTCGGAGGGACAGATACGCAGTATTTT. Residues: CASSLGGTDTQYF.

The CDR3 nucleotides read TGCGCCAGCAGCCAAGTACTTGAAGAGACCCAGTACTTC. Translated: CASSQVLEETQYF. The V call is TRBV4-3, the J call TRBJ2-5; D gene uncertain. The germline CDR1 and CDR2 sequences are LGHNA and YSLEER. The CDR3 loop spans 13 amino acids. Trimming shortened V by 1 base and J by 3 bases, and 6 bases separated the two germline ends.

The J gene is TRBJ2-4, the V gene TRBV27, with a possible D match to TRBD2 (6 bases). This CDR3 has 15 amino acids. Germline V gene data show CDR1 as MNHEY and CDR2 as SMNVEV (reference sequence). Trimming cost V 5 bases and J 7 bases, with 18 bases left between them. CDR3 residues: CASSPAGFRGNIQYF. CDR3 DNA sequence: TGTGCCAGCAGTCCCGCGGGGTTTCGGGGTAACATTCAGTACTTC.

This chain connects TRBV6-5 to TRBJ2-5; 7 nucleotides align to TRBD1. Germline CDR1 MNHEY, CDR2 SVGAGI. This CDR3 is built from 15 residues. V lost 0 bases, J lost 3 bases, and 4 bases stayed unmatched. The CDR3 is CASSYSTGKKETQYF. CDR3 bases: TGTGCCAGCAGTTACTCGACAGGGAAGAAAGAGACCCAGTACTTC.

This clone was found a few times. The rearrangement uses TRBV7-3 and TRBJ1-6, with D possibly TRBD1 on 5 matching bases. This CDR3 is built from 14 residues. Germline V gives CDR1 SGHTA, CDR2 FQGTGA. V lost 5 bases, J lost 7 bases, and 12 bases lay in between. The CDR3: CASSLGLRNSPLHF. CDR3 nucleotides: TGTGCCAGCAGCCTGGGACTAAGGAATTCACCCCTCCACTTT.

In its sample, this clone was seen once. The chain employs TRBV11-2 and TRBJ1-1; D unresolved. Germline V gene data show CDR1 as SGHAT and CDR2 as FQNNGV. This CDR3 is built from 16 residues. Between the trimmed V and J ends, which lost 0 bases and 1 base, there was a span of 12 bases. CDR3 sequence: CASSLDPGRGNTEAFF. In nucleotides, the CDR3 is TGTGCCAGCAGCTTAGACCCCGGACGGGGGAACACTGAAGCTTTCTTT.

The chain uses TRBV19 and TRBJ2-7, with D tentatively TRBD2 (6 bases). With 5 bases removed from V and 3 bases from J, the gap between germline ends came to 14 bases. Germline V lookup: CDR1 LNHDA, CDR2 SQIVND (reference sequence). The CDR3 covers 14 residues. The CDR3 nucleotides are TGTGCCAGTAGTGCGTCACGGGGGAACTACGAGCAGTACTTC. This sequence encodes CASSASRGNYEQYF.

This clone occurred a few times. The chain has TRBV2 and TRBJ2-1; 8 nucleotides align to TRBD2. CDR1 and CDR2 from the germline V gene are SNHLY and FYNNEI. The CDR3 extends over 15 amino acids. Trimming cost V 2 bases and J 7 bases; bases outside gene matches: 7. This CDR3 reads CASSERSGGENEQFF. CDR3 DNA: TGTGCCAGCAGTGAAAGGAGCGGGGGCGAAAATGAGCAGTTCTTC.

The CDR3 DNA is TGTGCCAGTAGTCCATCCGGGACAGGGCCGCACGAGCAGTACTTC. Its translation is CASSPSGTGPHEQYF. The V and J genes are TRBV19 and TRBJ2-7, with TRBD1 identical over 9 bases. This CDR3 spans 15 amino acids. V lost 5 bases, J lost 5 bases, and 10 bases stayed unmatched. Per germline, CDR1 LNHDA and CDR2 SQIVND (reference sequence).

CDR3 nucleotides: TGTGCCAGCAGCTTAGGACAGGGATCCTACAATGAGCAGTTCTTC. As protein: CASSLGQGSYNEQFF. The J gene is TRBJ2-1, the V gene TRBV7-2; 7 bases match TRBD1. The V gene end was trimmed by 1 base and the J gene end by 1 base; junction bases not matched to a gene: 1. Germline values: CDR1 SGHTA, CDR2 FQGNSA. The CDR3 has 15 amino acids.

The V and J genes are TRBV27 and TRBJ1-1; D uncertain. Germline loops: CDR1 MNHEY, CDR2 SMNVEV (reference sequence). Trimming shortened V by 0 bases and J by 3 bases, and 8 bases separated the two germline ends. There are 14 residues in the CDR3. This CDR3 reads CASSLSSGYTEAFF. CDR3 bases: TGTGCCAGCAGTTTATCGAGTGGTTACACTGAAGCTTTCTTT.

This clone has a handful of counts. This chain connects TRBV28 to TRBJ1-5; the match to TRBD1 covers 9 bases. CDR3 length: 15 residues. The V gene's germline CDR1 is MDHEN and CDR2 SYDVKM. V gave up 6 bases and J gave up 5 bases; unmatched junction bases: 8. CDR3: CASRNPGQGYQPQHF. CDR3 sequence (DNA): TGTGCCAGCAGGAATCCAGGACAGGGGTATCAGCCCCAGCATTTT.

The CDR3 DNA reads TGTGCCAGCAGCTTGGGGAGGTTGAACACTGAAGCTTTCTTT. Translating gives CASSLGRLNTEAFF. The V call is TRBV5-6, the J call TRBJ1-1, with D unresolved. The CDR3 runs to 14 residues. Trimming left V 0 bases short and J 0 bases short, with 6 bases between. Per the germline V gene, CDR1 is SGHDT and CDR2 is YYEEEE.

The V gene is TRBV4-3, the J gene TRBJ1-4; D perhaps matches TRBD1 (5 bases). Trimming shortened V by 1 base and J by 2 bases, and 14 bases separated the two germline ends. The CDR3 spans 17 residues. Germline loops: CDR1 LGHNA, CDR2 YSLEER. In DNA, the CDR3 is TGCGCCAGCAGCCAAGTCCCCGTTGGGGGGACTAATGAAAAACTGTTTTTT. Protein sequence: CASSQVPVGGTNEKLFF.

The chain combines TRBV9 with TRBJ1-5; 8 bases agree with TRBD1. Germline CDR1 SGDLS, CDR2 YYNGEE. CDR3 length: 13 amino acids. V shed 7 bases, J shed 6 bases, and the junction held 6 bases outside the gene matches. The CDR3: CASGTGGPQPQHF. Written as DNA, the CDR3 is TGTGCCAGCGGAACAGGGGGTCCTCAGCCCCAGCATTTT.

The V and J genes are TRBV29-1 and TRBJ1-5; TRBD1 matches at 7 bases. The CDR3 sequence is 13 residues long. V shed 7 bases, J shed 4 bases, and the junction held 7 bases outside the gene matches. Germline V gene lookup returns CDR1 SQVTM and CDR2 ANQGSEA. The CDR3 spells CSARDSWNQPQHF. The CDR3 DNA sequence: TGCAGCGCTAGGGACAGTTGGAATCAGCCCCAGCATTTT. Combining the CDR3 with reference TRBV29-1 and TRBJ1-5 gives the whole variable domain SAVISQKPSRDICQRGTSLTIQCQVDSQVTMMFWYRQQPGQSLTLIATANQGSEATYESGFVIDKFPISRPNLTFSTLTVSNMSPEDSSIYLCSARDSWNQPQHFGDGTRLSIL.

This sequence joins TRBV28 and TRBJ1-4, with 8 positions matching TRBD1. The CDR3 runs 14 residues. J lost 8 bases, V lost 6 bases, and 8 bases had no gene match. CDR1 and CDR2 (germline): MDHEN, SYDVKM. CDR3 amino acids: CASRRTGWNEKLFF. CDR3 DNA sequence: TGTGCCAGCAGACGGACAGGGTGGAACGAAAAACTGTTTTTT.

The V call is TRBV28, the J call TRBJ1-1, with D unclear. V lost 4 bases to trimming and J lost 3 bases, with 12 bases between them. Germline CDR1 MDHEN, CDR2 SYDVKM. This CDR3 has 14 amino acids. CDR3 protein: CASSSYPPYTEAFF. In DNA form, the CDR3 reads TGTGCCAGCAGTTCCTACCCCCCCTACACTGAAGCTTTCTTT.

The chain employs TRBV28 and TRBJ1-5, with D maybe TRBD1 (5 bases). V lost 2 bases and J 4 bases, leaving 12 bases between the germline ends. The CDR3 spans 15 residues. CDR1 MDHEN and CDR2 SYDVKM come from the germline V gene. The CDR3 region is CASSLKQGLNQPQHF. CDR3 sequence (DNA): TGTGCCAGCAGTTTAAAGCAGGGACTTAATCAGCCCCAGCATTTT.

This clone was detected only once. This chain uses TRBV19 with TRBJ2-7, with D perhaps matching TRBD2 (5 bases). This CDR3 has 16 amino acids. Germline V gene sequence: CDR1 LNHDA, CDR2 SQIVND (reference sequence). V gave up 3 bases and J gave up 5 bases, with 20 bases separating them. CDR3 sequence reads: CASSMGGGGSRHEQYF. The CDR3 nucleotides read TGTGCCAGTAGTATGGGCGGCGGAGGCTCACGGCACGAGCAGTACTTC.

The chain is built from TRBV7-6 and TRBJ1-3; no firm D call. V was shortened by 0 bases and J by 3 bases, with 9 bases between the two germline ends. CDR3 length equals 15 residues. Germline lookup yields CDR1 SGHVS and CDR2 FNYEAQ. CDR3 sequence: CASSLALSGGNTIYF. CDR3 DNA: TGTGCCAGCAGCTTAGCACTCTCTGGTGGAAACACCATATATTTT.

The count of this clone is one. Additional DNA sequences in this sample encode the identical CDR3. The rearrangement uses TRBV6-1 and TRBJ1-2; tentatively, D is TRBD1 (5 bases). The germline V and J ends were trimmed by 0 bases and 4 bases, with 6 bases remaining between them. CDR1 and CDR2 from the germline V gene are MNHNS and SASEGT. This CDR3 spans 13 amino acids. Written as DNA, the CDR3 is TGTGCCAGCAGTGAAGCGGGGGGCTATGGCTACACCTTC. Its protein product is CASSEAGGYGYTF.

The V gene is TRBV6-6, the J gene TRBJ1-3; D is undetermined. Trimming pared 4 bases from V and 0 bases from J, leaving 13 bases between. Germline V CDR1 and CDR2: MNHNY, SVGAGI (reference sequence). The CDR3 loop spans 16 amino acids. CDR3 sequence: CASSFKLSSSGNTIYF. The DNA of the CDR3 is TGTGCCAGCAGTTTCAAGTTAAGTAGCTCTGGAAACACCATATATTTT.

The chain employs TRBV6-5 and TRBJ2-3; D unclear. The CDR3 sequence is 12 residues long. CDR1 is MNHEY and CDR2 is SVGAGI in the germline V gene. V was trimmed by 2 bases and J by 5 bases, leaving 5 bases between them. The CDR3 spells CASSYVIDTQYF. CDR3 nucleotide sequence: TGTGCCAGCAGTTACGTAATAGATACGCAGTATTTT.

The chain carries TRBV19 and TRBJ1-2, with a weak D call TRBD1 (6 bases). The V gene's germline CDR1 is LNHDA and CDR2 SQIVND (reference sequence). The V end was cut by 5 bases, the J end by 2 bases, with 9 bases between. The CDR3 has 13 residues. The CDR3 reads CASSATGNYGYTF. The CDR3 DNA reads as TGTGCCAGTAGTGCTACAGGGAACTATGGCTACACCTTC.

The J gene is TRBJ2-7, the V gene TRBV2; 7 nucleotides agree with TRBD1. Per germline, CDR1 SNHLY and CDR2 FYNNEI. The ends lost 7 bases at V and 6 bases at J; junction bases unmatched: 12. CDR3 size: 14 residues. The CDR3 nucleotides read TGTGCCAGCATCCTCAAGGGGGACAGTCGCGAGCAGTACTTC. It translates to CASILKGDSREQYF.

This clone appeared a single time. This chain connects TRBV6-5 to TRBJ1-2; possible D gene TRBD1, 5 bases. Trimming took 7 bases from V and 8 from J, leaving 14 bases between them. The CDR3 is made up of 12 amino acids. Germline CDR1 and CDR2: MNHEY and SVGAGI. DNA for the CDR3: TGTGCCAGCAAGGACCGGGGGTACGGCTACACCTTC. This translates into CASKDRGYGYTF.